Reported below is one T cell receptor beta chain. This clone was counted a few times. It has no known antigen specificity. No per-base quality is available; no much larger clone lies one base away. The sample is drawn from a study of blood T cell repertoires in COVID-19 (dated by TCRdb to 2020 to 2021). Study-wide context: Samples from collaborators originated in the United States, Italy and Spain and spanned both the acute and convalescent phases of COVID-19. The dataset comprised deeply sampled blood TCRbeta repertoires from subjects exposed to, actively infected with, or recovered from COVID-19. The repertoires were released in a freely available public database intended as a resource for research on the immune response to SARS-CoV-2. HLA class I and class II types, where available, came from metadata supplied by the sample provider rather than from assay-based typing. Sample metadata almost always included a de-identified subject ID, COVID-19 status, age in years and sex. The samples were drawn from the first 160 participants of the ongoing ImmuneRACE study and from 950 to 1,500 subjects provided by 6 global collaborators. The prospective study material was composed of cDNA or gDNA derived from T cells, B-cell-depleted T cells, or PBMCs. Study-wide conclusions, independent of this receptor: Clinical and demographic metadata were provided uncurated, with the amount varying by source and participant.

TCRbeta CDR3 regions were amplified from genomic DNA by means of the immunoSEQ Assay, a bias-controlled multiplex PCR. In the original analysis: The number of nucleated cells in each sample was estimated by amplification of reference gene primers within the assay. To quantify the absolute abundance of each unique TCRbeta CDR3 rearrangement, sequence reads were collapsed and filtered. For each sample, productive Simpson clonality was calculated as the square root of Simpson's diversity index over productive rearrangements. Entries here come from immuneACCESS through TCRdb and include only in-frame sequences with V and J called. Some clones fail to appear in such tables; in the studies checked, an unresolved V gene covers under half of the shortfall, and the cause of the remainder is unknown. That table gives V, J and clone size, and the DNA gave D and trimming. The table for this sample lists fewer than 55,000 clones; about 81% of them were counted only once. The leading ten clones occupy approximately 2.5% of the sample.

The collaborating institutions used their own protocols to collect whole blood in K2EDTA tubes. For TCRbeta analysis, collaborators shipped samples as frozen whole blood, isolated PBMCs, or DNA extracted from either of those sample types. Between the V and J ends, shortened by 0 bases and 2 bases respectively, the junction contains 18 bases. CDR1 and CDR2, per the germline V gene, are SGHRS and YFSETQ. The CDR3 runs 18 residues from the cysteine to the phenylalanine. Only the CDR3 region is kept as DNA, spanning 54 bases read in frame from base 1. This clonotype was obtained from a man aged 50-60 years with acute or convalescent COVID-19. The receptor chain draws on TRBV5-1 and TRBJ1-3; the D gene is unclear. Sequencing used peripheral blood. Here is the DNA: TGCGCCAGCAGCTTGGTCTCATCAGCTTATGGGCCTGGAAACACCATATATTTT. This gives the protein CASSLVSSAYGPGNTIYF.